This T cell receptor (beta chain) comes out of a study of blood T cell repertoires in COVID-19. The length of the CDR3 is 21 residues. With V trimmed by 4 bases and J by 0 bases, 19 bases remained unmatched. Looked up from germline, CDR1 is SGHRS and CDR2 is YFSETQ. Libraries were prepared by immunoSEQ multiplex PCR; TCRdb keeps only in-frame clonotypes and omits some of them. The table lists 200,000 to 250,000 clones, 81% of them singletons, with around 9.3% in the top ten. The source material was PBMCs or T cells enriched from blood (not recorded which). The clonotype originates from a woman in her fifties or sixties with acute COVID-19. The chain recombines TRBV5-1 with TRBJ1-4; 9 bases line up with TRBD1. The CDR3 DNA reads as TGCGCCAGCAGCCGCGACTCACCGCTGCGGGACAGGGTTGCAACTAATGAAAAACTGTTTTTT. Protein: CASSRDSPLRDRVATNEKLFF. Using reference TRBV5-1 and TRBJ1-4 for the parts outside the CDR3, the full variable domain is KAGVTQTPRYLIKTRGQQVTLSCSPISGHRSVSWYQQTPGQGLQFLFEYFSETQRNKGNFPGRFSGRQFSNSRSEMNVSTLELGDSALYLCASSRDSPLRDRVATNEKLFFGSGTQLSVL.